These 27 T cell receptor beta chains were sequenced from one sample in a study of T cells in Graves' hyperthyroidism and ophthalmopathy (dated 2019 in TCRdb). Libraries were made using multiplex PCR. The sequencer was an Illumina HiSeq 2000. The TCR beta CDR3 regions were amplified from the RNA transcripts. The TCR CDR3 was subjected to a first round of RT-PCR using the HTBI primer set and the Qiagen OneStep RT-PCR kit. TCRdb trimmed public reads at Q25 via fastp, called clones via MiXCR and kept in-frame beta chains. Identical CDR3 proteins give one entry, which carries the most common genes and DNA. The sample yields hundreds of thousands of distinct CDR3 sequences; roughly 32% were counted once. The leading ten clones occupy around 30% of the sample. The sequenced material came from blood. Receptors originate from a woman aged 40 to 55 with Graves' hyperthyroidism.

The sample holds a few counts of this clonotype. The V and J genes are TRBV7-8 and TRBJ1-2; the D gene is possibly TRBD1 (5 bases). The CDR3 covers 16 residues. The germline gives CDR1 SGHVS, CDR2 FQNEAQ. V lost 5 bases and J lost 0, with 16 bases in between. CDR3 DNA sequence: TGTGCCAGCAGCCATTTTGGGACGAGAGCTAACTATGGCTACACCTTC. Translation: CASSHFGTRANYGYTF.

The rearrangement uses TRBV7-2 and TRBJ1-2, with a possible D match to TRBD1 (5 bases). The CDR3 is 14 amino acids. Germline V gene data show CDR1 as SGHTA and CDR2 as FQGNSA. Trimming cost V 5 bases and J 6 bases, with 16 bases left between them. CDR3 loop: CASSPFPGTDGYTF. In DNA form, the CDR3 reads TGTGCCAGCAGCCCCTTCCCAGGGACGGATGGCTACACCTTC.

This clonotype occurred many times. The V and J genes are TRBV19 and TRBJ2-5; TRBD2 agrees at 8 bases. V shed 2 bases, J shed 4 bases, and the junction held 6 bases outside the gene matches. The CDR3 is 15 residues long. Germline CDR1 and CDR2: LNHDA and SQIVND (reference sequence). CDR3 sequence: CASSIQAGAIETQYF. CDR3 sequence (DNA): TGTGCCAGTAGTATACAAGCGGGAGCCATAGAGACCCAGTACTTC. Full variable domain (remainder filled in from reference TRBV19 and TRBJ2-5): DGGITQSPKYLFRKEGQNVTLSCEQNLNHDAMYWYRQDPGQGLRLIYYSQIVNDFQKGDIAEGYSVSREKKESFPLTVTSAQKNPTAFYLCASSIQAGAIETQYFGPGTRLLVL.

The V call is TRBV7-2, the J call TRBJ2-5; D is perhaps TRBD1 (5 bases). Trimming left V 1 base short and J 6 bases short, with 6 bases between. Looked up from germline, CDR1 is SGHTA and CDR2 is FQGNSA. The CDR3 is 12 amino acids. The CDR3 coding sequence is TGTGCCAGCAGCTTAGTGGGGCAGACCCAGTACTTC. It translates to CASSLVGQTQYF.

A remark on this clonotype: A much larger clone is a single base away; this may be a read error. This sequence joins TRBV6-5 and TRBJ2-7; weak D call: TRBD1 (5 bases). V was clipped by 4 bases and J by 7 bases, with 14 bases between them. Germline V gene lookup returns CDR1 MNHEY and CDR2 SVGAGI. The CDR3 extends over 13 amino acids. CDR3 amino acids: CASSSGRVGEQYF. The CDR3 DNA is TGTGCCAGCAGTTCGGGCAGGGTGGGGGAGCAGTACTTC.

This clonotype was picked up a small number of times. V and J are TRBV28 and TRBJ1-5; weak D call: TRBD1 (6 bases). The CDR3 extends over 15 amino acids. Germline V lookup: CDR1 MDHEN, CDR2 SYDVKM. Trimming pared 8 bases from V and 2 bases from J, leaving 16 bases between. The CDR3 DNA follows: TGTGCCAGCTCTCTAACGGGACATGGCAATCAGCCCCAGCATTTT. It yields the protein CASSLTGHGNQPQHF.

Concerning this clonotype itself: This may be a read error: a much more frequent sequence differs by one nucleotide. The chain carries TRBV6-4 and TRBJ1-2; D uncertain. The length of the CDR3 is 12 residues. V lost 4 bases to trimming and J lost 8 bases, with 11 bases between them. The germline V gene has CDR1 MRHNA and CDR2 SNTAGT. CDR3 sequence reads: CASSGEGGGYTF. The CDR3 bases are TGTGCCAGCAGTGGCGAGGGCGGAGGCTACACCTTC.

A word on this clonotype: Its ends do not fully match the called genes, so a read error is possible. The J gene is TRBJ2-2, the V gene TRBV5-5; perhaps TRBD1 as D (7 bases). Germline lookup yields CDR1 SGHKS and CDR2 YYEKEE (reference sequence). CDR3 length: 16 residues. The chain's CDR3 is CASNLLWQGGSGELFF. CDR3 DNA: TGTGCCAGCAACTTGCTATGGCAGGGGGGCTCCGGGGAGCTGTTTTTT.

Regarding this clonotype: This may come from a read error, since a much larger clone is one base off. The CDR3 coding sequence is TGTGCCAGCAGCCAGGGTTCCGGCATTGAAGCTTTCTTT. Residues: CASSQGSGIEAFF. The chain recombines TRBV7-2 with TRBJ1-1; weak D call: TRBD1 (5 bases). The germline V gene has CDR1 SGHTA and CDR2 FQGNSA. This CDR3 spans 13 amino acids. Between the trimmed V and J ends, which lost 5 bases and 7 bases, there was a span of 14 bases.

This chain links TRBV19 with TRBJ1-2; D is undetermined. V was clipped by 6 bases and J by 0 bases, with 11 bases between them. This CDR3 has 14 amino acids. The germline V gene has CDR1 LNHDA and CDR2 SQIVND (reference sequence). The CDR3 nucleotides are TGTGCCAGTAGAGTAGGGCAGACTAACTATGGCTACACCTTC. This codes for CASRVGQTNYGYTF.

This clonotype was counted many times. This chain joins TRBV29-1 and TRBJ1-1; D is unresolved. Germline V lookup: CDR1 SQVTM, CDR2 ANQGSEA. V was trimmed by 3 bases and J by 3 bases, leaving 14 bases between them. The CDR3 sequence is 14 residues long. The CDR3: CSVDVPPVDTEAFF. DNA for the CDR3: TGCAGCGTTGATGTTCCCCCAGTCGACACTGAAGCTTTCTTT. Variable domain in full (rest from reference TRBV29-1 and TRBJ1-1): SAVISQKPSRDICQRGTSLTIQCQVDSQVTMMFWYRQQPGQSLTLIATANQGSEATYESGFVIDKFPISRPNLTFSTLTVSNMSPEDSSIYLCSVDVPPVDTEAFFGQGTRLTVV.

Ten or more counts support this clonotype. The CDR3 loop reads CSARDPRQERTQYF. The CDR3 DNA reads as TGCAGTGCTAGAGATCCTCGCCAGGAGAGGACCCAGTACTTC. The chain uses TRBV20-1 and TRBJ2-5; D ambiguous. V lost 0 bases, J lost 7 bases, and 15 bases lay in between. Looked up from germline, CDR1 is DFQATT and CDR2 is SNEGSKA (reference sequence). The CDR3 is made up of 14 amino acids.

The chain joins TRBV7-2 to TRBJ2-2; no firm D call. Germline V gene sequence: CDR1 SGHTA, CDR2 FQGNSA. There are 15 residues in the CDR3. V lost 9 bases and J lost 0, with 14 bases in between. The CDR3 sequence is CARHPIGPNTGELFF. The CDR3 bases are TGTGCCAGGCATCCGATAGGACCGAACACCGGGGAGCTGTTTTTT.

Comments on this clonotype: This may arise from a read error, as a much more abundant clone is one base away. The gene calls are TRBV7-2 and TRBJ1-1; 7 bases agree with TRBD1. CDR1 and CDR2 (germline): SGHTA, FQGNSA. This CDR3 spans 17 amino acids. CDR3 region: CAGSLASRGLLNTEAFF. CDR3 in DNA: TGTGCCGGCAGCTTAGCGTCGAGGGGGCTTCTGAACACTGAAGCTTTCTTT. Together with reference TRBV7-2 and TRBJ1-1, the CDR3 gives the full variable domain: GAGVSQSPSNKVTEKGKDVELRCDPISGHTALYWYRQSLGQGLEFLIYFQGNSAPDKSGLPSDRFSAERTGGSVSTLTIQRTQQEDSAVYLCAGSLASRGLLNTEAFFGQGTRLTVV.

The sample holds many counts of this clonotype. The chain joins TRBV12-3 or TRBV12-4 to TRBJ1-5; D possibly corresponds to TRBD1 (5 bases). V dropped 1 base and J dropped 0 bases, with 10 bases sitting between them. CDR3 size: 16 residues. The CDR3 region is CASSLVEGLSNQPQHF. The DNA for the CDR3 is TGTGCCAGCAGTTTAGTGGAGGGGCTTAGCAATCAGCCCCAGCATTTT.

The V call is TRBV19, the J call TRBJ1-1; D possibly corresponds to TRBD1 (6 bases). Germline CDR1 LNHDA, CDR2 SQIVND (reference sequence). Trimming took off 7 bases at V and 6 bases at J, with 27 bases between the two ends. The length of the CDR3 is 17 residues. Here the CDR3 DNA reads TGTGCCAGTACCAACCAGGGGCGAGGGGCCGCATCGGCTGAAGCTTTCTTT. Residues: CASTNQGRGAASAEAFF.

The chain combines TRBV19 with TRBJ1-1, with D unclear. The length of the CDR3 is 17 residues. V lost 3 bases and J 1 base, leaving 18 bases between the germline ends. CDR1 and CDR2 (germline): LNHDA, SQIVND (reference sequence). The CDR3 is CASSINGFAAGNTEAFF. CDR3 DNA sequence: TGTGCCAGTAGTATCAATGGATTTGCCGCGGGGAACACTGAAGCTTTCTTT.

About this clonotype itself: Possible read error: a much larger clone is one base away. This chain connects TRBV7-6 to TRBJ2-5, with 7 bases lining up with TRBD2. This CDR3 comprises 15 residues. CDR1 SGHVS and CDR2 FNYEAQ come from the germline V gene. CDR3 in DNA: TGTGTCAGCAGCTTAAACGGGGGAGGGGCAGAGACCCAGTACTTC. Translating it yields CVSSLNGGGAETQYF.

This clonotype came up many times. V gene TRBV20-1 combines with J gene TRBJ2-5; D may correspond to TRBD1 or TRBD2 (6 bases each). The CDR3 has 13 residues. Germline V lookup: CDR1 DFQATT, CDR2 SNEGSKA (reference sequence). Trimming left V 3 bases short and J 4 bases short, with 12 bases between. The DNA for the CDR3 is TGCAGTGCTAGTTTTGGGGGGCGAGAGACCCAGTACTTC. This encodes CSASFGGRETQYF.

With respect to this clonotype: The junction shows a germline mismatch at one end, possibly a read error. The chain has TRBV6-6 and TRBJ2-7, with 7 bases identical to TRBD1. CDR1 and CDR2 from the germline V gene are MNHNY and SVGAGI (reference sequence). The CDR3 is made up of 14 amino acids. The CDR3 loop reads CASRQTGLSYEQHF. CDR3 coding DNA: TGTGCCAGCAGACAGACAGGGCTCTCCTACGAGCAGCACTTC.

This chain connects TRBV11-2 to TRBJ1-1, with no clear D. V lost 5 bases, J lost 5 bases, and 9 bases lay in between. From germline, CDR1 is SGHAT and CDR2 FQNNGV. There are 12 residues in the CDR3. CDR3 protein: CASSPKGTEAFF. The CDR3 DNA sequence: TGTGCCAGCAGCCCCAAGGGAACTGAAGCTTTCTTT.

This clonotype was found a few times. As DNA, the CDR3 is TGCAGTGCTAGAGAAGGGGGGGGGAACTATGGCTACACCTTC. Translating gives CSAREGGGNYGYTF. V and J are TRBV20-1 and TRBJ1-2; D is possibly TRBD1 (6 bases). Germline V lookup: CDR1 DFQATT, CDR2 SNEGSKA (reference sequence). The CDR3 spans 14 residues. V was trimmed by 0 bases and J by 2 bases, leaving 10 bases between them.

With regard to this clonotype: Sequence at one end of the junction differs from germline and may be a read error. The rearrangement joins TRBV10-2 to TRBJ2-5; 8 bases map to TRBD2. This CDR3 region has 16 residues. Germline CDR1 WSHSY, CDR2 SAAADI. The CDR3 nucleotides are TGCGCCAGCAGTTACTCGTCGGGGTCAGCGGGAGAGGCCCAGTACTTC. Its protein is CASSYSSGSAGEAQYF.

The CDR3 DNA reads as TGTGCCAGCAGCCAAGAGGGACAGAATGAAGCTTTCTTT. Translating it yields CASSQEGQNEAFF. This chain links TRBV3-2 with TRBJ1-1; the table's TRBD1 call for D was not verified on the DNA. TRBV3-2 is termed a pseudogene. CDR3 length: 13 residues.

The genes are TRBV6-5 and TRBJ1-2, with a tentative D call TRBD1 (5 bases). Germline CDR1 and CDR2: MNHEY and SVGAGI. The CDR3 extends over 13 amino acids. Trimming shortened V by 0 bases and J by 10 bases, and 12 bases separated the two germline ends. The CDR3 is CASSYSSGDDYTF. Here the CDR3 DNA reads TGTGCCAGCAGTTACTCATCGGGGGATGACTACACCTTC.

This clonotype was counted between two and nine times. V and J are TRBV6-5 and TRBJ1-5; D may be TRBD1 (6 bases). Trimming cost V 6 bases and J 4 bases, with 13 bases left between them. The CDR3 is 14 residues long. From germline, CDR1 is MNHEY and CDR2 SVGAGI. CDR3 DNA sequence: TGTGCCAGCAGGGAGGCAGGGGTTAATCAGCCCCAGCATTTT. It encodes CASREAGVNQPQHF.

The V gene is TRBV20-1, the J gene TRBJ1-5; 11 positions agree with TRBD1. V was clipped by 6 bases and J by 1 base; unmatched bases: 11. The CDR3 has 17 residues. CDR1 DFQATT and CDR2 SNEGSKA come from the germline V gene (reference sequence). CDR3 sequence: CSALGQGGILSNQPQHF. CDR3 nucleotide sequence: TGCAGTGCCCTGGGACAGGGGGGAATTTTGAGCAATCAGCCCCAGCATTTT.